Listed below are T cell receptor beta chains from one sample, sequenced in a study of T cells in Graves' hyperthyroidism and ophthalmopathy. TCRdb called the multiplex PCR reads again in MiXCR, with one record for every CDR3 protein. The sample carries 250,000 to 400,000 distinct CDR3 sequences, around 15% recorded once. Input material: blood. The receptor set was obtained from a woman aged 40 to 50 with Graves' ophthalmopathy. CDR3s include the opening cysteine and the closing phenylalanine or tryptophan. A D gene is named only where the DNA matches it firmly. Size is stated for part of the rows, as once, few or many counts, or as a class when the clone is expanded.

size: many
J: TRBJ2-1
V: TRBV27
D: TRBD1
CDR3: CASSLLQGSLRDEQFF
DNA: TGTGCCAGCAGTTTATTACAGGGGTCATTACGAGATGAGCAGTTCTTC

size: few
J: TRBJ2-1
V: TRBV24-1
D: TRBD1
CDR3: CATSDNRQGDNNEQFF
DNA: TGTGCCACCAGTGATAATAGACAGGGAGATAACAATGAGCAGTTCTTC

size: .
J: TRBJ2-6
V: TRBV5-5
D: TRBD1
CDR3: CASSKDRPLVGANVLTF
DNA: TGTGCCAGCAGCAAGGACAGGCCCCTGGTTGGGGCCAACGTCCTGACTTTC

size: .
J: TRBJ2-6
V: TRBV7-9
D: TRBD2
CDR3: CASSKGTSGSGANVLTF
DNA: TGTGCCAGCAGCAAAGGGACTAGCGGCTCTGGGGCCAACGTCCTGACTTTC

size: many
J: TRBJ1-1
V: TRBV11-2
D: TRBD1
CDR3: CASSPEDRVNTEAFF
DNA: TGTGCCAGCAGCCCAGAGGACAGGGTGAACACTGAAGCTTTCTTT

size: .
J: TRBJ2-7
V: TRBV10-3
D: .
CDR3: CAISETRRQQYF
DNA: TGTGCCATCAGTGAAACCAGGAGACAGCAGTACTTC

size: .
J: TRBJ2-5
V: TRBV12-3/TRBV12-4
D: .
CDR3: CASTDGSLIKETQYF
DNA: TGTGCCAGCACCGATGGAAGTTTAATTAAAGAGACCCAGTACTTC

size: .
J: TRBJ2-7
V: TRBV12-3/TRBV12-4
D: TRBD1
CDR3: CASRTGTGDREQYF
DNA: TGTGCCAGCAGGACCGGGACAGGGGATCGCGAGCAGTACTTC

size: few
J: TRBJ2-5
V: TRBV5-1
D: .
CDR3: CASTRIRRGLETQYF
DNA: TGCGCCAGCACCCGGATTCGGCGGGGGCTGGAGACCCAGTACTTC

size: many
J: TRBJ1-2
V: TRBV15
D: .
CDR3: CATSRDGRLYGYTF
DNA: TGTGCCACCAGCAGAGATGGGCGACTCTATGGCTACACCTTC

size: .
J: TRBJ2-4
V: TRBV5-1
D: TRBD1
CDR3: CASSWGQGGGGKNIQYF
DNA: TGCGCCAGCAGCTGGGGACAGGGGGGAGGCGGCAAAAACATTCAGTACTTC

size: many
J: TRBJ2-3
V: TRBV6-2/TRBV6-3
D: .
CDR3: CASSRPANTQYF
DNA: TGTGCCAGCAGCCGCCCGGCAAATACGCAGTATTTT

size: few
J: TRBJ2-3
V: TRBV4-1
D: TRBD1
CDR3: CASSHLGTGPFRADTQYF
DNA: TGCGCCAGCAGCCATCTCGGGACAGGCCCCTTTAGAGCAGATACGCAGTATTTT

size: .
J: TRBJ2-1
V: TRBV5-4
D: .
CDR3: CASSLPLPGAYNEQFF
DNA: TGTGCCAGCAGTCTGCCTTTACCCGGGGCCTACAATGAGCAGTTCTTC

size: few
J: TRBJ2-7
V: TRBV24-1
D: .
CDR3: CATSDADRYEQYF
DNA: TGTGCCACCAGTGACGCCGACAGATACGAGCAGTACTTC

size: .
J: TRBJ2-1
V: TRBV20-1
D: TRBD1
CDR3: CSARDPTGAKLDEQFF
DNA: TGCAGTGCTAGAGACCCGACAGGGGCAAAGCTGGATGAGCAGTTCTTC

size: many
J: TRBJ2-5
V: TRBV10-3
D: .
CDR3: CAISPEGQDQETQYF
DNA: TGTGCCATCAGTCCGGAGGGCCAAGACCAAGAGACCCAGTACTTC

size: many
J: TRBJ1-3
V: TRBV12-3/TRBV12-4
D: .
CDR3: CASSHPGNTIYF
DNA: TGTGCCAGCAGCCATCCTGGAAACACCATATATTTT

size: few
J: TRBJ2-7
V: TRBV7-7
D: .
CDR3: CASSLGPGFQDEQYF
DNA: TGTGCTAGCAGCTTAGGCCCGGGCTTTCAGGACGAGCAGTACTTC

size: many
J: TRBJ1-1
V: TRBV14
D: .
CDR3: CASSLWGKPEAFF
DNA: TGTGCCAGCAGCCTGTGGGGGAAGCCTGAAGCTTTCTTT

size: .
J: TRBJ2-3
V: TRBV4-2
D: TRBD2
CDR3: CASRQGEASGSLSTDTQYF
DNA: TGTGCCAGCAGACAGGGAGAGGCTAGCGGGAGTCTTAGCACAGATACGCAGTATTTT

size: many
J: TRBJ2-2
V: TRBV6-1
D: .
CDR3: CASSKPGPGLSTGELFF
DNA: TGTGCCAGCAGTAAGCCGGGCCCCGGTTTGTCCACCGGGGAGCTGTTTTTT

size: many
J: TRBJ2-7
V: TRBV25-1
D: .
CDR3: CASSDPGTTTYEQYF
DNA: TGTGCCAGCAGTGACCCCGGGACAACAACCTACGAGCAGTACTTC

size: .
J: TRBJ1-6
V: TRBV3-1
D: .
CDR3: CASNRGQRNSPLHF
DNA: TGTGCCAGCAACCGGGGCCAGCGTAATTCACCCCTCCACTTT

size: few
J: TRBJ2-5
V: TRBV7-8
D: .
CDR3: CASSPLGGGRETQYF
DNA: TGTGCCAGCAGCCCCTTAGGAGGGGGGAGAGAGACCCAGTACTTC

size: many
J: TRBJ2-3
V: TRBV28
D: .
CDR3: CASSFTGSPTDTQYF
DNA: TGTGCCAGCAGTTTCACGGGCAGTCCCACAGATACGCAGTATTTT

size: many
J: TRBJ2-1
V: TRBV28
D: TRBD1
CDR3: CASSLTGSEQFF
DNA: TGTGCCAGCAGCCTGACAGGGTCGGAGCAGTTCTTC

size: many
J: TRBJ2-7
V: TRBV6-5
D: TRBD1
CDR3: CASSYSGTGTYEQYF
DNA: TGTGCCAGCAGTTACTCGGGGACAGGGACCTACGAGCAGTACTTC

size: few
J: TRBJ2-7
V: TRBV15
D: .
CDR3: CATSRKKQGPHEQYF
DNA: TGTGCCACCAGCAGAAAGAAACAGGGACCCCACGAGCAGTACTTC

size: .
J: TRBJ1-5
V: TRBV10-3
D: TRBD1
CDR3: CAISERTGWDQPQHF
DNA: TGTGCCATCAGTGAGAGGACAGGGTGGGATCAGCCCCAGCATTTT

size: many
J: TRBJ2-7
V: TRBV29-1
D: TRBD2
CDR3: CSVGWLAGAGEQYF
DNA: TGCAGCGTTGGGTGGCTAGCGGGAGCAGGCGAGCAGTACTTC

size: .
J: TRBJ1-5
V: TRBV5-1
D: .
CDR3: CASSLDSRTPQHF
DNA: TGCGCCAGCAGCTTGGACAGTCGTACGCCCCAACATTTT

size: many
J: TRBJ1-2
V: TRBV11-2
D: TRBD1
CDR3: CASSPGPGTGGGGYTF
DNA: TGTGCCAGCAGTCCTGGTCCCGGGACAGGGGGCGGTGGCTACACCTTC

size: few
J: TRBJ1-1
V: TRBV19
D: .
CDR3: CASSMFRGPTEAFF
DNA: TGTGCCAGTAGTATGTTCAGGGGTCCCACTGAAGCTTTCTTT

size: many
J: TRBJ1-5
V: TRBV2
D: .
CDR3: CASRGQNPSQPQHF
DNA: TGTGCCAGCAGAGGACAGAACCCCAGTCAGCCCCAGCATTTT

size: many
J: TRBJ1-1
V: TRBV7-9
D: .
CDR3: CASSLWRIQKGLWTEAFF
DNA: TGTGCCAGCAGCTTATGGCGCATACAAAAGGGGCTTTGGACTGAAGCTTTCTTT

size: many
J: TRBJ2-1
V: TRBV30
D: .
CDR3: CAWGEDRGFSEQFF
DNA: TGTGCCTGGGGCGAGGATCGGGGCTTCAGTGAGCAGTTCTTC

size: many
J: TRBJ1-2
V: TRBV7-2
D: TRBD1
CDR3: CASTGNRGRTDGYTF
DNA: TGTGCCAGCACCGGTAACAGGGGACGGACGGATGGCTACACCTTC

size: many
J: TRBJ2-7
V: TRBV27
D: .
CDR3: CASSRGPSYEQYF
DNA: TGTGCCAGCAGCCGGGGACCCTCCTACGAGCAGTACTTC

size: .
J: TRBJ2-1
V: TRBV30
D: TRBD2
CDR3: CAWSSGLAGQQFF
DNA: TGTGCCTGGAGTTCGGGACTAGCGGGACAGCAGTTCTTC

size: few
J: TRBJ1-1
V: TRBV30
D: .
CDR3: CAWSRRLEAFF
DNA: TGTGCCTGGAGTCGTCGGCTTGAAGCTTTCTTT

size: many
J: TRBJ2-2
V: TRBV6-1
D: .
CDR3: CASSPHGHTGELFF
DNA: TGTGCCAGCAGTCCCCATGGGCACACCGGGGAGCTGTTTTTT

size: many
J: TRBJ2-7
V: TRBV14
D: TRBD2
CDR3: CASSQDPAGVTYEQYF
DNA: TGTGCCAGCAGCCAAGATCCAGCGGGAGTAACCTACGAGCAGTACTTC

size: many
J: TRBJ1-2
V: TRBV5-1
D: .
CDR3: CASRVNSAVGGYTF
DNA: TGCGCCAGCAGGGTTAATTCTGCGGTAGGCGGCTACACCTTC

size: many
J: TRBJ1-1
V: TRBV20-1
D: .
CDR3: CSARDQGLTAFF
DNA: TGCAGTGCCAGAGACCAGGGCCTGACGGCTTTCTTT

size: many
J: TRBJ1-1
V: TRBV19
D: .
CDR3: CASSILGEAFF
DNA: TGTGCCAGTAGTATTCTCGGAGAAGCTTTCTTT

size: many
J: TRBJ1-3
V: TRBV28
D: .
CDR3: CASRKEGSGNTIYF
DNA: TGTGCCAGTCGAAAGGAGGGGTCCGGAAACACCATATATTTT

size: many
J: TRBJ1-5
V: TRBV27
D: .
CDR3: CASRREGGRSNQPQHF
DNA: TGTGCCAGCAGACGAGAGGGGGGACGGAGCAATCAGCCCCAGCATTTT

size: .
J: TRBJ1-3
V: TRBV14
D: .
CDR3: CASTTGGSGNTIYF
DNA: TGTGCCAGCACCACAGGTGGCTCTGGAAACACCATATATTTT

size: .
J: TRBJ2-7
V: TRBV7-3
D: .
CDR3: CASSLWDSSYEQYF
DNA: TGTGCCAGCAGCTTATGGGACTCCTCCTACGAGCAGTACTTC

size: few
J: TRBJ1-1
V: TRBV18
D: .
CDR3: CASSLKGGVRTEAFF
DNA: TGTGCCAGCTCACTGAAAGGGGGGGTTCGGACTGAAGCTTTCTTT

size: once
J: TRBJ1-2
V: TRBV5-4
D: TRBD1
CDR3: CASRQTGGNDYGYTF
DNA: TGTGCCAGCAGGCAAACAGGGGGGAATGACTATGGCTACACCTTC

size: many
J: TRBJ2-3
V: TRBV7-8
D: TRBD2
CDR3: CASSLAPGFWGGSTDTQYF
DNA: TGTGCCAGCAGCTTAGCCCCGGGGTTTTGGGGGGGAAGCACAGATACGCAGTATTTT

size: many
J: TRBJ1-2
V: TRBV20-1
D: TRBD1
CDR3: CSAAWDSNYGYTF
DNA: TGCAGTGCTGCTTGGGACAGCAACTATGGCTACACCTTC

size: many
J: TRBJ2-1
V: TRBV6-2/TRBV6-3
D: .
CDR3: CASSNTGLWNEQFF
DNA: TGTGCCAGCAGTAACACAGGACTATGGAATGAGCAGTTCTTC

size: .
J: TRBJ1-6
V: TRBV20-1
D: .
CDR3: CSAREIGNGDNPPLHF
DNA: TGCAGTGCTAGAGAGATTGGGAATGGGGATAATCCACCCCTCCACTTT

size: few
J: TRBJ1-1
V: TRBV19
D: .
CDR3: CASNPRRDTEAFF
DNA: TGTGCCAGTAATCCTCGACGGGACACTGAAGCTTTCTTT